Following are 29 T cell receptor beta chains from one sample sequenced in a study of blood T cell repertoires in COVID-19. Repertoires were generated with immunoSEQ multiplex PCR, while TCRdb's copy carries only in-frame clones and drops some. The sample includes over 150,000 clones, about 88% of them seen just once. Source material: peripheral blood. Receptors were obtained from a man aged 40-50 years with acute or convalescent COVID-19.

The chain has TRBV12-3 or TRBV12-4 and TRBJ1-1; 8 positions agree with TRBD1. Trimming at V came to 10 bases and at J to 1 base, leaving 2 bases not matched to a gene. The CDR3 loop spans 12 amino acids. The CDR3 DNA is TGTGCCACCGGGACAGGGAACACTGAAGCTTTCTTT. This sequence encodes CATGTGNTEAFF.

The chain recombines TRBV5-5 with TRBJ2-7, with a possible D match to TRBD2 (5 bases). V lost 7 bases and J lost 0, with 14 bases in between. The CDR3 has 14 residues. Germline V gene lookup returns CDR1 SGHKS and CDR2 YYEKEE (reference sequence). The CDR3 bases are TGTGCCAGCGGACTCAGCCTCTCCTCCTACGAGCAGTACTTC. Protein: CASGLSLSSYEQYF.

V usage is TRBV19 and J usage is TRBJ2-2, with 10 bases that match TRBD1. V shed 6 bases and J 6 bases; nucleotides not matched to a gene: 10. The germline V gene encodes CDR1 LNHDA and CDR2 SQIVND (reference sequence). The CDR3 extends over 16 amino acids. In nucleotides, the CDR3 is TGTGCCAGTAGCCCCCGGGGGGACAGGGGACCCGGGGAGCTGTTTTTT. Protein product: CASSPRGDRGPGELFF.

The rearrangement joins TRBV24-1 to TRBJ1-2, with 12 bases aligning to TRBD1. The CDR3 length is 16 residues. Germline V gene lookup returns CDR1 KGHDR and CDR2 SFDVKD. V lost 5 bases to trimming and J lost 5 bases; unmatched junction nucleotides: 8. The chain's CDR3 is CATSAAGQGALYGYTF. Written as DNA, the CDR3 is TGTGCCACCAGTGCTGCGGGACAGGGGGCATTGTATGGCTACACCTTC.

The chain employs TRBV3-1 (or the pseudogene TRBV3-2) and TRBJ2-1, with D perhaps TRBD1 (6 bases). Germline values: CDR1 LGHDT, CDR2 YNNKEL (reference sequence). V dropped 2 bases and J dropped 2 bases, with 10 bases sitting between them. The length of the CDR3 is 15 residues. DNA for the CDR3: TGTGCCAGCAGCCAATTTCAGGGGCCCTACAATGAGCAGTTCTTC. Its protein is CASSQFQGPYNEQFF.

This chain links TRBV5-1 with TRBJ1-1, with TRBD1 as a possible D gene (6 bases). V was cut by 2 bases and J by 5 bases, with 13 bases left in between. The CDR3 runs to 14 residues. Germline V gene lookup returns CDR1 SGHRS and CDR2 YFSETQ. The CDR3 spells CASSFQGRGTEAFF. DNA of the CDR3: TGCGCCAGCAGCTTCCAGGGGAGAGGTACTGAAGCTTTCTTT.

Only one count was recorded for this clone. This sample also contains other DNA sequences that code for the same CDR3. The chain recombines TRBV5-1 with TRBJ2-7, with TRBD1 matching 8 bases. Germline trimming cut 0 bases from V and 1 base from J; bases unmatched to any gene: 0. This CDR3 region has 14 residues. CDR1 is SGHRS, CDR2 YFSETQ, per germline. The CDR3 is CASSLGQGSYEQYF. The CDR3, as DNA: TGCGCCAGCAGCTTGGGACAGGGGTCCTACGAGCAGTACTTC. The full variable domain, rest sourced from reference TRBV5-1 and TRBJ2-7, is KAGVTQTPRYLIKTRGQQVTLSCSPISGHRSVSWYQQTPGQGLQFLFEYFSETQRNKGNFPGRFSGRQFSNSRSEMNVSTLELGDSALYLCASSLGQGSYEQYFGPGTRLTVT.

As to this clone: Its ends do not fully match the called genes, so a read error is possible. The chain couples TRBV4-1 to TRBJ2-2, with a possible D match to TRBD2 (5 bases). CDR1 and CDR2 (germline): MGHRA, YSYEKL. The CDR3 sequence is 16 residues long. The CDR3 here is CASSQIGRRNPGELFF. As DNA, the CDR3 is TGCGCCAGCAGCCAAATCGGGCGGAGGAACCCCGGGGAGCTGTTTTTT.

CDR3 sequence: CASSPWSLLGDTEAFF. The CDR3 DNA follows: TGTGCCAGCAGCCCATGGAGCCTCCTCGGGGACACTGAAGCTTTCTTT. This rearrangement joins TRBV14 to TRBJ1-1, with D uncertain. This CDR3 is built from 16 residues. The germline gives CDR1 SGHDN, CDR2 FVKESK. V lost 4 bases to trimming and J lost 3 bases, with 18 bases between them.

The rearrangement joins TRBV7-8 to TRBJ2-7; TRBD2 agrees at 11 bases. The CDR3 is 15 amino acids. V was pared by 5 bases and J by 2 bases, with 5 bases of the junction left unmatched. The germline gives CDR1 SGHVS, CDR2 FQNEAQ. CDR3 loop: CASSLTSGGAYEQYF. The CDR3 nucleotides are TGTGCCAGCAGCCTTACTAGCGGGGGAGCCTACGAGCAGTACTTC.

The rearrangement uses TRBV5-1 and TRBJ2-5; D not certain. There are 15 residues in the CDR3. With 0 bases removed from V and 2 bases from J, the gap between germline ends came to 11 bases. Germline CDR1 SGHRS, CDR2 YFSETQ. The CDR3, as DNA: TGCGCCAGCAGCTTGGCCGACTTACTACAAGAGACCCAGTACTTC. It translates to CASSLADLLQETQYF.

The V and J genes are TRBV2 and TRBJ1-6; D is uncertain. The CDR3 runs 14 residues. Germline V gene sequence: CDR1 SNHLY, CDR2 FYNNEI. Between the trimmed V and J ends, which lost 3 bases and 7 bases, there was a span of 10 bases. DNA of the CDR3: TGTGCCAGCAGTGAGGGAGACACCAATTCACCCCTCCACTTT. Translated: CASSEGDTNSPLHF.

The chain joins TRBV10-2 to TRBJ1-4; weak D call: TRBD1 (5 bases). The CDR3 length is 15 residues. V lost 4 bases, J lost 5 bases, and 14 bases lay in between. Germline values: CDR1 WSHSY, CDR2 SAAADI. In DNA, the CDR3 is TGCGCCAGCAGTGCGTACAGGTCCTCGAATGAAAAACTGTTTTTT. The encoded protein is CASSAYRSSNEKLFF.

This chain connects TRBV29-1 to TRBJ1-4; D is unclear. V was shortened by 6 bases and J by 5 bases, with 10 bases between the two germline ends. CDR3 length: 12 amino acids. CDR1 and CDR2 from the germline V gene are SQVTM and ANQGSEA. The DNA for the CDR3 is TGCAGCGTCAAGCCGGGGAATGAAAAACTGTTTTTT. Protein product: CSVKPGNEKLFF.

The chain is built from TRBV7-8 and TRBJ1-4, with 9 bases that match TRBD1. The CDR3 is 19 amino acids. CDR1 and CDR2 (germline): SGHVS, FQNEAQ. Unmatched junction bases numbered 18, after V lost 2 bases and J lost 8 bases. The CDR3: CASSLRLSSVGQGGEKLFF. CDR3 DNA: TGTGCCAGCAGCTTACGATTATCCAGTGTGGGACAGGGTGGCGAAAAACTGTTTTTT.

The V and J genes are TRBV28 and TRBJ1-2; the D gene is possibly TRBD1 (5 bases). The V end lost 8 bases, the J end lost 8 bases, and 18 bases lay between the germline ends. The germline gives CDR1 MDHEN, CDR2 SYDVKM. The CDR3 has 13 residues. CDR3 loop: CASGGSTGLGYTF. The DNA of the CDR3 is TGTGCCAGCGGGGGGAGTACGGGTTTAGGCTACACCTTC.

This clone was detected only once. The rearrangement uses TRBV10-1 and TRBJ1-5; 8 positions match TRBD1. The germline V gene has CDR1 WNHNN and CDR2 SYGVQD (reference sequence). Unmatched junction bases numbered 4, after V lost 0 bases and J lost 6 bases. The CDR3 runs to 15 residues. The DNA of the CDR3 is TGCGCCAGCAGTGAGTCCGGGACAGGCGGTCAGCCCCAGCATTTT. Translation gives CASSESGTGGQPQHF.

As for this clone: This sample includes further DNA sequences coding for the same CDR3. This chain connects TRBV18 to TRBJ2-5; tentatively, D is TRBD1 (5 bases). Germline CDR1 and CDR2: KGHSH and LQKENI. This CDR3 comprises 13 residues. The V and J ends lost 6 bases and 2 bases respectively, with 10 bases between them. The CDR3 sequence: CASSLGQQETQYF. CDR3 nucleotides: TGTGCCAGCTCGTTGGGGCAACAAGAGACCCAGTACTTC.

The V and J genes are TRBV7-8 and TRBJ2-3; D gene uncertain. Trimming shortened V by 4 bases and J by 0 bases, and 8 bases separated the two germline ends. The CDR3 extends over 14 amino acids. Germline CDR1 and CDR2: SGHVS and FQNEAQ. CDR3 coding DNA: TGTGCCAGCAGCTCGACATATAGCACAGATACGCAGTATTTT. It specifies CASSSTYSTDTQYF.

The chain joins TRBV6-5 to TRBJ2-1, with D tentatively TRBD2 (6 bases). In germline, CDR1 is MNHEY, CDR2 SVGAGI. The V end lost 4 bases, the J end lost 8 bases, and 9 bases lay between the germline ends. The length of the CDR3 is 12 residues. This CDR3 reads CASSSRRDEQFF. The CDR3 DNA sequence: TGTGCCAGCAGTTCCCGGAGGGATGAGCAGTTCTTC.

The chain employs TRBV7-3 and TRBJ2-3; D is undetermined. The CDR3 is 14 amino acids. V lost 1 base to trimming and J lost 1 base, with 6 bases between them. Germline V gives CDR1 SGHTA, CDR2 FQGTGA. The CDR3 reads CASSLKTRTDTQYF. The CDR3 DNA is TGTGCCAGCAGCTTAAAGACTCGCACAGATACGCAGTATTTT.

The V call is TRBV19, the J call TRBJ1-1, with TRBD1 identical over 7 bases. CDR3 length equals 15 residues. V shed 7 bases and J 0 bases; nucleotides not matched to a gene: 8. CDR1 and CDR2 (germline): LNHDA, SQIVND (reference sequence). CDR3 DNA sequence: TGTGCCAGTAAGTCCGGGGACAGAATGAACACTGAAGCTTTCTTT. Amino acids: CASKSGDRMNTEAFF.

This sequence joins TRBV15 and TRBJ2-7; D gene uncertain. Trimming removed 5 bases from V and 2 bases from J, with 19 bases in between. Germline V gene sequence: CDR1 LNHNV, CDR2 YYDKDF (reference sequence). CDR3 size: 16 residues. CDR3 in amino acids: CATSVRSLGRPYEQYF. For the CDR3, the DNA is TGTGCCACCAGCGTCCGCTCTTTGGGCCGACCCTACGAGCAGTACTTC.

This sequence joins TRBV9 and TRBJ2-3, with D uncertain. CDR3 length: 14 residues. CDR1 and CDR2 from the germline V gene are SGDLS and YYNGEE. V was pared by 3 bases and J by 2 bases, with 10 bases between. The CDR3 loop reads CASSGTVDTDTQYF. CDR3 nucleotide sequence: TGTGCCAGCAGCGGAACAGTTGACACAGATACGCAGTATTTT. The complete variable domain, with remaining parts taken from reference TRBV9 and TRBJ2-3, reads DSGVTQTPKHLITATGQRVTLRCSPRSGDLSVYWYQQSLDQGLQFLIQYYNGEERAKGNILERFSAQQFPDLHSELNLSSLELGDSALYFCASSGTVDTDTQYFGPGTRLTVL.

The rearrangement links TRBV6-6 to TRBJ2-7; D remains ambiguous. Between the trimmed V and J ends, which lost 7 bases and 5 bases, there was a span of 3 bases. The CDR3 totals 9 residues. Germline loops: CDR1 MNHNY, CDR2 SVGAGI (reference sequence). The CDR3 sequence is CASTDEQYF. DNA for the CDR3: TGTGCCAGCACGGACGAGCAGTACTTC.

CDR3 region: CASSIDDRVDEQYF. The CDR3 DNA sequence: TGTGCCAGTAGTATAGATGACAGGGTGGACGAGCAGTACTTC. This sequence joins TRBV19 and TRBJ2-7, with 7 bases identical to TRBD1. CDR1 LNHDA and CDR2 SQIVND come from the germline V gene (reference sequence). The CDR3 is 14 amino acids. V shed 0 bases, J shed 5 bases, and the junction held 4 bases outside the gene matches.

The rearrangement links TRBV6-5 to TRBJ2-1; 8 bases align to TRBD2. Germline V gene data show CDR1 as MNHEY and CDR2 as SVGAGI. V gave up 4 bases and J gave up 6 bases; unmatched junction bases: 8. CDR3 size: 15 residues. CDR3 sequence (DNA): TGTGCCAGCAGTTTCTTAGCGGGGTATCGCAATGAGCAGTTCTTC. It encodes CASSFLAGYRNEQFF.

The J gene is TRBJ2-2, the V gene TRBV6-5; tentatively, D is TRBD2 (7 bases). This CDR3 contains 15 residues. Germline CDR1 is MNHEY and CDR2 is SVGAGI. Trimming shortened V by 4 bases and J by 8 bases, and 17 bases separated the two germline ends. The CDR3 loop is CASSSGGLGRGELFF. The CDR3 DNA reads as TGTGCCAGCAGTTCGGGGGGCCTAGGGAGAGGGGAGCTGTTTTTT.

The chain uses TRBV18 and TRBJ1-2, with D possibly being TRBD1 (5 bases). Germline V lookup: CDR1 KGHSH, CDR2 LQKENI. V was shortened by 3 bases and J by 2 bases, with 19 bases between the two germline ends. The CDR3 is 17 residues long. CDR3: CASSPTPIAGTNYGYTF. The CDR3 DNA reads TGTGCCAGCTCACCGACCCCAATCGCGGGGACGAACTATGGCTACACCTTC.